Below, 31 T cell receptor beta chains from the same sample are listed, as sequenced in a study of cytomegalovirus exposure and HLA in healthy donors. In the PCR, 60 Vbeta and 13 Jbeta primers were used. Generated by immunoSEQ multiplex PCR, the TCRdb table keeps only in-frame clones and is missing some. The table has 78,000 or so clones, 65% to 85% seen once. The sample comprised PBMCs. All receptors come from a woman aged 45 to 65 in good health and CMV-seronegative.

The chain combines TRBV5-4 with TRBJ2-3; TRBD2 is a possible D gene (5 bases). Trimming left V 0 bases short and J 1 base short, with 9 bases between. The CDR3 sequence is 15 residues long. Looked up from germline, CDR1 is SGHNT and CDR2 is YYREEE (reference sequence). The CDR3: CASSLGGSGTDTQYF. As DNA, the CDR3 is TGTGCCAGCAGCTTGGGAGGGTCGGGCACAGATACGCAGTATTTT.

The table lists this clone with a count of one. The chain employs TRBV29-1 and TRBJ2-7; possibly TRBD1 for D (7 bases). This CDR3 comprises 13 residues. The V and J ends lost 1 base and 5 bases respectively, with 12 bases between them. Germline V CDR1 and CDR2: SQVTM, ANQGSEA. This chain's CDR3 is CSVEGQGGDEQYF. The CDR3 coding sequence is TGCAGCGTTGAAGGCCAGGGGGGAGACGAGCAGTACTTC.

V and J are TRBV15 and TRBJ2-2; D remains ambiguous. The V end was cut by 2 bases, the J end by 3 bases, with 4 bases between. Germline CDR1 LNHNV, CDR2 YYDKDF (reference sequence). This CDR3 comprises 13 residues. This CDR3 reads CATSRTYTGELFF. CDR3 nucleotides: TGTGCCACCAGCAGAACATACACCGGGGAGCTGTTTTTT. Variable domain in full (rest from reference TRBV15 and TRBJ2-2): DAMVIQNPRYQVTQFGKPVTLSCSQTLNHNVMYWYQQKSSQAPKLLFHYYDKDFNNEADTPDNFQSRRPNTSFCFLDIRSPGLGDTAMYLCATSRTYTGELFFGEGSRLTVL.

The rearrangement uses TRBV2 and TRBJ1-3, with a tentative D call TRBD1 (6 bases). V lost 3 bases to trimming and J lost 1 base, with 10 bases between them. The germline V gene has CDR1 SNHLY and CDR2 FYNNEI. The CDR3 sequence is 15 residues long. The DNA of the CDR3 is TGTGCCAGCAGTGACGGGGGGCTGTCTGGAAACACCATATATTTT. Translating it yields CASSDGGLSGNTIYF.

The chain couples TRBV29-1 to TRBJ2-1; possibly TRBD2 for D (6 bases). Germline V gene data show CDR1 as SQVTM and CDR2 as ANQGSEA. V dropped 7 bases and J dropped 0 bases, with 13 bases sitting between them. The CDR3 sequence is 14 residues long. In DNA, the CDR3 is TGCAGCGCAGCGGGCCAGAACTCCTACAATGAGCAGTTCTTC. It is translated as CSAAGQNSYNEQFF.

The CDR3 region is CAWGTRDRGGEKLFF. CDR3 DNA: TGTGCCTGGGGTACACGGGACAGGGGAGGCGAAAAACTGTTTTTT. V is TRBV30 and J is TRBJ1-4; TRBD1 matches at 10 bases. The junction had 11 bases not matched to a gene; V was cut back by 5 bases and J by 8 bases. CDR3 size: 15 residues. The V gene's germline CDR1 is GTSNPN and CDR2 SVGIG (reference sequence).

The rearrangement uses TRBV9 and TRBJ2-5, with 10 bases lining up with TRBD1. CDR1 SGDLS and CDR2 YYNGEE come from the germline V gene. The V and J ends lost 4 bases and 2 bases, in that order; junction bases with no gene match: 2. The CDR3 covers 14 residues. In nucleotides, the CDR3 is TGTGCCAGCAGCCTGGGACAGGGGCAAGAGACCCAGTACTTC. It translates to CASSLGQGQETQYF. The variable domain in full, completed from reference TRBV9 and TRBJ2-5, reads DSGVTQTPKHLITATGQRVTLRCSPRSGDLSVYWYQQSLDQGLQFLIQYYNGEERAKGNILERFSAQQFPDLHSELNLSSLELGDSALYFCASSLGQGQETQYFGPGTRLLVL.

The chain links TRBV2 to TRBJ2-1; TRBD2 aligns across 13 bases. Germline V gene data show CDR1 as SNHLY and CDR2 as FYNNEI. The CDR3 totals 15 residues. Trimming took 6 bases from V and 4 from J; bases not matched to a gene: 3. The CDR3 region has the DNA TGTGCCAGCAGGGGGACTAGCGGGGTATACAATGAGCAGTTCTTC. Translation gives CASRGTSGVYNEQFF.

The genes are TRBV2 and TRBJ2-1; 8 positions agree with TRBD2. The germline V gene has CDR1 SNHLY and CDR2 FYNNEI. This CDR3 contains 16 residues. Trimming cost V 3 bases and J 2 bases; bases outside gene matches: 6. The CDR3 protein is CASSDPSGLTYNEQFF. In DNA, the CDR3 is TGTGCCAGCAGTGACCCTAGCGGGTTAACCTACAATGAGCAGTTCTTC.

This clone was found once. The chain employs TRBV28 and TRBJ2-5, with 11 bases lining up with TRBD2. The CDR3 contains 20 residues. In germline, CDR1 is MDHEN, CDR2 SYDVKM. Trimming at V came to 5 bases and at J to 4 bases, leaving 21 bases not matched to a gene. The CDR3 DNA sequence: TGTGCCAGCAGTCGCGAAAGAGCCATATATAGCGGGAGGGCCCGAGAGACCCAGTACTTC. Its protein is CASSRERAIYSGRARETQYF.

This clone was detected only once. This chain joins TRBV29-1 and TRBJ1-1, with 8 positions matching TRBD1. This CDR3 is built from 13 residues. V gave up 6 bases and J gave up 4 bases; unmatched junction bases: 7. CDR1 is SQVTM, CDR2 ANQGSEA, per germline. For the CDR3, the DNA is TGCAGCGTGGAGGACAGGGACGGCACTGAAGCTTTCTTT. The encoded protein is CSVEDRDGTEAFF.

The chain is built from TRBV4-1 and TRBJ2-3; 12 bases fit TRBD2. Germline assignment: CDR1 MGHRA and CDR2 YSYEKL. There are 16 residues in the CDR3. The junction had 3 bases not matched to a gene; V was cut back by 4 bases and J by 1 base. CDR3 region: CASSLRTSGGTDTQYF. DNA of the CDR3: TGCGCCAGCAGCCTCCGGACTAGCGGGGGCACAGATACGCAGTATTTT.

The chain's CDR3 is CASSPGTGNTEAFF. The CDR3 DNA is TGCGCCAGCAGCCCTGGGACAGGGAACACTGAAGCTTTCTTT. The chain carries TRBV4-1 and TRBJ1-1; 8 positions agree with TRBD1. The CDR3 length is 14 residues. The germline gives CDR1 MGHRA, CDR2 YSYEKL. With 4 bases clipped from V and 1 base from J, the junction kept 2 bases outside the gene matches.

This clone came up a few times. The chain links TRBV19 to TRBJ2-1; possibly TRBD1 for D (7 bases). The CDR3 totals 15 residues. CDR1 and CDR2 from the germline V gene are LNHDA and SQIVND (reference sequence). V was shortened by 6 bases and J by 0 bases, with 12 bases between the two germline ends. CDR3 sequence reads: CASRSGGSSYNEQFF. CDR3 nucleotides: TGTGCCAGTAGGTCAGGGGGGAGCTCCTACAATGAGCAGTTCTTC.

CDR3 sequence reads: CASSYSRGANQPQHF. As DNA, the CDR3 is TGTGCCAGCAGTTACTCTCGGGGGGCCAATCAGCCCCAGCATTTT. V is TRBV6-5 and J is TRBJ1-5; tentatively, D is TRBD1 (6 bases). The CDR3 is made up of 15 amino acids. CDR1 and CDR2 (germline): MNHEY, SVGAGI. Trimming removed 0 bases at V and 3 bases at J, with 9 bases between.

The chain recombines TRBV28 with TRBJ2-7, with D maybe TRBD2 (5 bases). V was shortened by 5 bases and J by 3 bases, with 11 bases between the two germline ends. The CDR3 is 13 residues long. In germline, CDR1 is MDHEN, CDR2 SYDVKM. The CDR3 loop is CASSPEGYYEQYF. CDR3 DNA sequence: TGTGCCAGCAGTCCCGAGGGCTACTACGAGCAGTACTTC.

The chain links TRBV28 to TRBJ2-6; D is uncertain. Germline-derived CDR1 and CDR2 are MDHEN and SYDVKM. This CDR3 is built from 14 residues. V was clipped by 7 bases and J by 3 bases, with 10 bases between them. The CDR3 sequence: CASNGRSGANVLTF. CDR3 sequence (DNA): TGTGCCAGCAACGGAAGGAGTGGGGCCAACGTCCTGACTTTC.

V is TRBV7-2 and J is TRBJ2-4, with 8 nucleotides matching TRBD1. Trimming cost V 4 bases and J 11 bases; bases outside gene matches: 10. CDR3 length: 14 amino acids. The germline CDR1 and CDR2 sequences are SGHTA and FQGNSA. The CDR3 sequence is CASSSVSTGVVQYF. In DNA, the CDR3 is TGTGCCAGCAGCTCCGTATCGACAGGGGTTGTTCAGTACTTC.

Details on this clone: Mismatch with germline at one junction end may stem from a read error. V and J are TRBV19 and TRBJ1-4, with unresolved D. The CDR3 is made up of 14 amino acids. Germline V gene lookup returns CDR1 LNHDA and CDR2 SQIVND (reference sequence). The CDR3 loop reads CVSSAGSQGEKLFF. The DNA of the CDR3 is TGTGTCAGTAGTGCCGGGAGCCAAGGTGAAAAACTGTTTTTT. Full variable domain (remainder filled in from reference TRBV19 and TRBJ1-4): DGGITQSPKYLFRKEGQNVTLSCEQNLNHDAMYWYRQDPGQGLRLIYYSQIVNDFQKGDIAEGYSVSREKKESFPLTVTSAQKNPTAFYLCVSSAGSQGEKLFFGSGTQLSVL.

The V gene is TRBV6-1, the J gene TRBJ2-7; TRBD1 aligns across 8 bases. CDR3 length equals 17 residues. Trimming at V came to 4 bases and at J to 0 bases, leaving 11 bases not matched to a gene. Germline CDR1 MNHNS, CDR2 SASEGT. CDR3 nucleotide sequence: TGTGCCAGCAGTGTGGGGGCCGGGACAGGCCGCTCCTACGAGCAGTACTTC. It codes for CASSVGAGTGRSYEQYF.

For the CDR3, the DNA is TGTGCCAGCAGCTTACTAGGCGGGGCAGGGGAGCTGTTTTTT. Translated: CASSLLGGAGELFF. This chain uses TRBV7-9 with TRBJ2-2, with D maybe TRBD2 (6 bases). CDR1 and CDR2 (germline): SEHNR, FQNEAQ (reference sequence). The germline V and J ends were trimmed by 2 bases and 8 bases, with 12 bases remaining between them. The CDR3 covers 14 residues.

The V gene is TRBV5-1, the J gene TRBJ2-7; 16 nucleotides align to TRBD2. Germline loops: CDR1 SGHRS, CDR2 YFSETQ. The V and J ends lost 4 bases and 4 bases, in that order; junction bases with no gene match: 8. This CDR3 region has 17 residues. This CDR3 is CASSNSGLAGGPYEQYF. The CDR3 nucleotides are TGCGCCAGCAGCAACTCGGGACTAGCGGGAGGGCCGTACGAGCAGTACTTC.

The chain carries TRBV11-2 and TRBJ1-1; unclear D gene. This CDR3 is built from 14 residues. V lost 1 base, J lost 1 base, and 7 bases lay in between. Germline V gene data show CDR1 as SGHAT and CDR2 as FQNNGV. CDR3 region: CASSLGNKNTEAFF. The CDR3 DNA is TGTGCCAGCAGCTTAGGAAACAAGAACACTGAAGCTTTCTTT.

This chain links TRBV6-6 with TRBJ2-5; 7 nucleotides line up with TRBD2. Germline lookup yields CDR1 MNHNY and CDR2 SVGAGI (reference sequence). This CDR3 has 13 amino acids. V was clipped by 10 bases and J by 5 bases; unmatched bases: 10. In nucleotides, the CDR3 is TGTGCCACGGGGAGGGAATTATCGGAGACCCAGTACTTC. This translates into CATGRELSETQYF.

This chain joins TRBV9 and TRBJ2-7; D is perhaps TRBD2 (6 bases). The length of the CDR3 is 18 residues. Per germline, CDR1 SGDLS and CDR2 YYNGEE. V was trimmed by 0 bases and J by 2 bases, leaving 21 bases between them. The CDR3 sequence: CASSVGIGQAGHAYEQYF. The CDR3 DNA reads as TGTGCCAGCAGCGTAGGTATTGGTCAAGCGGGCCATGCCTACGAGCAGTACTTC.

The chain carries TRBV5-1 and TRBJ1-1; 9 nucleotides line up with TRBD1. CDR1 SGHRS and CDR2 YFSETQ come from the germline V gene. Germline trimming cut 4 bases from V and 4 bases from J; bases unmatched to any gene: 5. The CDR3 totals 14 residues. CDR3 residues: CASSPDRGGTEAFF. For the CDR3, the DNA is TGCGCCAGCAGCCCGGACAGGGGAGGCACTGAAGCTTTCTTT.

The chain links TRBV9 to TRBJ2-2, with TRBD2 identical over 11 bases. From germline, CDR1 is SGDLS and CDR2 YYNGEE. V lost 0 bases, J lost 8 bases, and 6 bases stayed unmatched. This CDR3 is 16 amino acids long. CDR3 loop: CASSVGPSGGTGELFF. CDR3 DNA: TGTGCCAGCAGCGTAGGTCCTAGCGGGGGGACAGGGGAGCTGTTTTTT.

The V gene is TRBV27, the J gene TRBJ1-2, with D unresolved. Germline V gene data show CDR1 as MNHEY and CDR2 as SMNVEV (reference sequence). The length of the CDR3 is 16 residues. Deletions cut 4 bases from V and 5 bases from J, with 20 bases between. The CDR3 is CASSSLYPADKYGYTF. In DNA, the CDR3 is TGTGCCAGCAGTTCACTATATCCTGCGGATAAGTATGGCTACACCTTC.

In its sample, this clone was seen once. For the CDR3, the DNA is TGTGCCAGCAGTGGGACAACAGATACGCAGTATTTT. Its translation: CASSGTTDTQYF. This rearrangement joins TRBV6-5 to TRBJ2-3; maybe TRBD1 (6 bases). V was pared by 5 bases and J by 3 bases, with 6 bases between. The germline gives CDR1 MNHEY, CDR2 SVGAGI. The CDR3 sequence is 12 residues long.

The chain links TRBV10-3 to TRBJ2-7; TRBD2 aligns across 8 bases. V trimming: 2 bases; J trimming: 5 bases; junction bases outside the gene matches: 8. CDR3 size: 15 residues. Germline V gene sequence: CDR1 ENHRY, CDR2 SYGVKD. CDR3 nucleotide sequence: TGTGCCATCAGTGAGCGGGAGGGGGTAGTAGACGAGCAGTACTTC. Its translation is CAISEREGVVDEQYF.

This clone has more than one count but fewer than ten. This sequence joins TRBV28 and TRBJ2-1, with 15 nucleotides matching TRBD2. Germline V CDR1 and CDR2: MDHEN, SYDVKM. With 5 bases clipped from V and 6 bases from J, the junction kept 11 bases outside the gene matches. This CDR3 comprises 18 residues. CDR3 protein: CASSPWGLAGGPSNEQFF. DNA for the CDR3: TGTGCCAGCAGTCCGTGGGGACTAGCGGGAGGCCCCTCCAATGAGCAGTTCTTC.